A selection of T cell receptor beta chains follows, all from one sample in a study of molecular identifiers for immune sequencing clone quantification. TCRdb reprocessed the PCR reads with MiXCR, giving one entry per CDR3 protein. Among about 330,000 distinct CDR3 sequences listed, roughly a quarter were seen once. Sample: naive CD8+ T cells from blood, with Jurkat cell RNA spiked in. The receptors shown here come from a human donor in good health. Some libraries in this study had Jurkat cell RNA spiked in. The CDR3 runs from the conserved cysteine through the conserved F or W. A D gene is named only where the DNA matches it firmly. Clone size is shown for a subset of rows, as once, few, many or a class of expanded clone.

TRBJ2-7	many	14	TRBV29-1	NA	TGCAGCGTTGAGCCAAAGGGCCGACCCTACGAGCAGTACTTC	CSVEPKGRPYEQYF
TRBJ1-2	many	17	TRBV5-1	NA	TGCGCCAGCAGCTTGGCCTTCGGGTCAGCAGAGGGAGGAGGCTACACCTTC	CASSLAFGSAEGGGYTF
TRBJ1-2	few	16	TRBV3-2	NA	TGTGCCAGCAGTCAAACCAGAGGGGTTTTCAACTATGGCTACACCTTC	CASSQTRGVFNYGYTF
TRBJ2-7	few	13	TRBV20-1	NA	TGCAGTGCTAGAGATGCTGGGCCCTACGAGCAGTACTTC	CSARDAGPYEQYF
TRBJ1-6	few	15	TRBV20-1	TRBD1	TGCAGTGTGGCCACCCGAGGGACAGTGAGTTCACCCCTCCACTTT	CSVATRGTVSSPLHF
TRBJ1-2	many	15	TRBV4-1	TRBD1	TGCGCCAGCAGCCAAGGAACAGGGGGAGGCTATGGCTACACCTTC	CASSQGTGGGYGYTF
TRBJ1-5	many	14	TRBV4-1	NA	TGCGCCAGCAGCCAAGTTGATAGCAATCAGCCCCAGCATTTT	CASSQVDSNQPQHF
TRBJ1-5	NA	14	TRBV7-9	NA	TGTGCCAGCGGCCCCGGGCAAAAGAATCAGCCCCAGCATTTT	CASGPGQKNQPQHF
TRBJ1-2	many	11	TRBV6-1	NA	TGTGCCAGCAGTGATGCGCATGGCTACACCTTC	CASSDAHGYTF
TRBJ2-7	few	18	TRBV20-1	TRBD2	TGCAGTGCTAGAGAACCGGGACTAGCGGGATTAAGTGCCCACGAGCAGTACTTC	CSAREPGLAGLSAHEQYF
TRBJ2-3	NA	14	TRBV6-5	NA	TGTGCCAGCAGTTACTACCGGAGCACAGATACGCAGTATTTT	CASSYYRSTDTQYF
TRBJ1-1	many	13	TRBV7-2	NA	TGTGCCAGCAGCTTAGTAAAGAACACTGAAGCTTTCTTT	CASSLVKNTEAFF
TRBJ2-7	many	13	TRBV20-1	TRBD1	TGCAGTGCTCGGACAGGGGGCCTCTACGAGCAGTACTTC	CSARTGGLYEQYF
TRBJ1-5	few	12	TRBV20-1	NA	TGCAGTGCTAGAATACAGGGAGTACCCCAGCATTTT	CSARIQGVPQHF
TRBJ1-1	NA	13	TRBV30	NA	TGTGCCTGGAATGACAGGTTGAACACTGAAGCTTTCTTT	CAWNDRLNTEAFF